This record looks at one TCR beta chain sequence and its context. Its target is not known. CDR3 length: 12 amino acids. CDR1 is MDHEN and CDR2 is SYDVKM in the germline V gene. V lost 7 bases and J 0 bases, leaving 6 bases between the germline ends. This specimen belongs to a study of cytomegalovirus exposure and HLA in healthy donors. The overall study: Unique TCRs from HLA-typed donors, 70 million to 100 million of them, were held in an early data release. General study points: Available immune exposure information was restricted to CMV serostatus only.

A multiplex PCR was run with 60 Vbeta primers and 13 Jbeta primers. Sequencing used immunoSEQ multiplex PCR; TCRdb keeps in-frame clones, though not all of them. Of around 100,000 clones in the sample, around 77% are singletons; the top ten hold approximately 4.3%. This sequence originates from a man aged 45-60 years in good health and CMV-seropositive. The source material was PBMCs. V usage is TRBV28 and J usage is TRBJ1-1; D gene unclear. This chain's CDR3 is CASIGVNTEAFF. DNA of the CDR3: TGTGCCAGCATTGGAGTGAACACTGAAGCTTTCTTT. Full variable domain (outside the CDR3, taken from reference TRBV28 and TRBJ1-1): DVKVTQSSRYLVKRTGEKVFLECVQDMDHENMFWYRQDPGLGLRLIYFSYDVKMKEKGDIPEGYSVSREKKERFSLILESASTNQTSMYLCASIGVNTEAFFGQGTRLTVV.